This T cell receptor (beta chain) was identified in a study of blood T cell dynamics during melanoma immunotherapy. Time point described: pre-treatment baseline. V dropped 5 bases and J dropped 4; count of bases not matched to a gene: 3. The CDR3 runs to 14 residues. Germline loops: CDR1 SGHVS, CDR2 FQNEAQ. This table comes from immunoSEQ multiplex PCR, and its TCRdb copy is limited to in-frame clones, with some not included. The table lists about 9,900 clones, 80% to 90% of them singletons. This receptor was obtained from a human donor with melanoma. The specimen comprised blood, sampled from a patient treated with checkpoint blockade. The J gene is TRBJ2-3, the V gene TRBV7-8; 10 bases map to TRBD1. CDR3 bases: TGTGCCAGCAGCAACGGACAGGGGGCAGATACGCAGTATTTT. Residues: CASSNGQGADTQYF. Based on the CDR3 plus reference TRBV7-8 and TRBJ2-3, the full variable domain is GAGVSQSPRYKVAKRGQDVALRCDPISGHVSLFWYQQALGQGPEFLTYFQNEAQLDKSGLPSDRFFAERPEGSVSTLKIQRTQQEDSAVYLCASSNGQGADTQYFGPGTRLTVL.